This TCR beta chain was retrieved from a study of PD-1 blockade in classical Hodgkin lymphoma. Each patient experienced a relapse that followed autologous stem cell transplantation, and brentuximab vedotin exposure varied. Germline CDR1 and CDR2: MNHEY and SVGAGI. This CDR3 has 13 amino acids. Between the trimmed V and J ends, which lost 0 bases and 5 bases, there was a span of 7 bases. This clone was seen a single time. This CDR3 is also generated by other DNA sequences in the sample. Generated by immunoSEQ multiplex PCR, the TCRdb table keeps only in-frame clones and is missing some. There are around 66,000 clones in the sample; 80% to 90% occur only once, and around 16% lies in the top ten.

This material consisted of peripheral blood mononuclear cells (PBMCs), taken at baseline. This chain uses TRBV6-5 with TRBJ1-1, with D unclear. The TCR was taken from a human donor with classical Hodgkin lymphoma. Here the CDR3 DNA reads TGTGCCAGCAGTTACTCGTGGGGAACTGAAGCTTTCTTT. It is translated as CASSYSWGTEAFF.